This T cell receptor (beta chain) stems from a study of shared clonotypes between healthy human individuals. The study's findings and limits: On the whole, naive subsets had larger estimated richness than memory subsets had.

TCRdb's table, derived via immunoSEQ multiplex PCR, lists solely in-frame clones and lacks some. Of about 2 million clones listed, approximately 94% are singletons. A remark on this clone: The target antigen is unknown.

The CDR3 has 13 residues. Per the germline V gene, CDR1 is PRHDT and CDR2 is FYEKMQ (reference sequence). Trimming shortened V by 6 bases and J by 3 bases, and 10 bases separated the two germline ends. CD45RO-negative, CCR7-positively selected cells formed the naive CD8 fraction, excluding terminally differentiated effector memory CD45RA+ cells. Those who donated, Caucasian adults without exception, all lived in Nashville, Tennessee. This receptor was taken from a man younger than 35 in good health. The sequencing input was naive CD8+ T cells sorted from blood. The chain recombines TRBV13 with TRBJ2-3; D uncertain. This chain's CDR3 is CASRRESTDTQYF. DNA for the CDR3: TGTGCCAGCAGGCGTGAGTCTACAGATACGCAGTATTTT.